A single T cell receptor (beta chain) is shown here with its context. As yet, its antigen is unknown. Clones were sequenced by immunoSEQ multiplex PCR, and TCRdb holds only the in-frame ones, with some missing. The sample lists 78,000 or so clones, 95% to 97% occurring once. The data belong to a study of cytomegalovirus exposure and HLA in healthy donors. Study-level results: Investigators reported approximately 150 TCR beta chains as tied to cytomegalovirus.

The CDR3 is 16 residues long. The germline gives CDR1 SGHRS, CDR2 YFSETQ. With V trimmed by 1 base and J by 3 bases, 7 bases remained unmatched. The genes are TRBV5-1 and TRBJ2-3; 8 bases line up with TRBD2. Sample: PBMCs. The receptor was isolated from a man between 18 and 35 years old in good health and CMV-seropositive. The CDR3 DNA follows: TGCGCCAGCAGCTTGCCGGGAGGGCCTGGGACAGATACGCAGTATTTT. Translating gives CASSLPGGPGTDTQYF.